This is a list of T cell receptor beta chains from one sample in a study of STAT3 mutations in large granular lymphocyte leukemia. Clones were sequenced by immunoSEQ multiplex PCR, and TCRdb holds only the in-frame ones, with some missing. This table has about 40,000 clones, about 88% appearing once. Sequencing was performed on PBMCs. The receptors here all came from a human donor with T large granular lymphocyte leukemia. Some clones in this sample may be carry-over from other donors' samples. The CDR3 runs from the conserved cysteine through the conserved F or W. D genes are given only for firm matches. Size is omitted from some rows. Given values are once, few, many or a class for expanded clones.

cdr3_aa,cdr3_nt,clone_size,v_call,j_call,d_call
CAISERQTGVTDTQYF,TGTGCCATCAGTGAGCGACAGACAGGTGTAACAGATACGCAGTATTTT,.,TRBV10-3,TRBJ2-3,.
CASSKGGPLQNEQFF,TGTGCCAGCAGCAAGGGGGGGCCCCTCCAGAATGAGCAGTTCTTC,.,TRBV7-9,TRBJ2-1,.
CASSLGTAPMGQPQHF,TGTGCCAGCAGCTTGGGGACAGCTCCAATGGGGCAGCCCCAGCATTTT,.,TRBV5-8,TRBJ1-5,.
CASSLGGGTGTGELFF,TGTGCCAGCAGCCTTGGAGGCGGGACTGGCACCGGGGAGCTGTTTTTT,.,TRBV4-2,TRBJ2-2,.
CASSRPVQGNYGYTF,TGCGCCAGCAGCCGACCTGTCCAGGGGAACTATGGCTACACCTTC,once,TRBV4-1,TRBJ1-2,.
CASAQTGADTQYF,TGTGCCAGTGCCCAAACAGGGGCAGATACGCAGTATTTT,.,TRBV11-2,TRBJ2-3,TRBD1
CASSRTGGKNIQYF,TGTGCCAGCAGCCGGACAGGGGGCAAAAACATTCAGTACTTC,.,TRBV6-5,TRBJ2-4,TRBD1
CASSVSTGVNSPLHF,TGTGCCAGCAGCGTTTCGACCGGGGTGAATTCACCCCTCCACTTT,.,TRBV9,TRBJ1-6,.
CASSLGLYNEQFF,TGCGCCAGCAGCTTAGGACTTTACAATGAGCAGTTCTTC,.,TRBV5-1,TRBJ2-1,.
CASSLGGSPETQYF,TGTGCCAGCAGCTTGGGGGGGAGTCCGGAGACCCAGTACTTC,.,TRBV5-4,TRBJ2-5,.
CASSYAGTLGTEAFF,TGCGCCAGCAGCTACGCCGGGACCCTGGGCACTGAAGCTTTCTTT,.,TRBV5-1,TRBJ1-1,.
CASSLMGQGNYGYTF,TGTGCCAGCAGTTTAATGGGACAGGGGAACTATGGCTACACCTTC,.,TRBV27,TRBJ1-2,TRBD1
CASSLAGNTGELFF,TGTGCCAGCAGCTTAGCCGGCAACACCGGGGAGCTGTTTTTT,.,TRBV7-2,TRBJ2-2,.
CASSQEGLAGNEQFF,TGCGCCAGCAGCCAAGAGGGACTAGCGGGCAATGAGCAGTTCTTC,.,TRBV4-3,TRBJ2-1,TRBD2
CASRGTGVLYTEAFF,TGTGCCAGCAGGGGGACAGGGGTCCTCTACACTGAAGCTTTCTTT,.,TRBV28,TRBJ1-1,TRBD1
CAISESAVEAFF,TGTGCCATCAGTGAGTCCGCGGTTGAAGCTTTCTTT,.,TRBV10-3,TRBJ1-1,.
CASSYSGPTDTQYF,TGTGCCAGCAGTTACTCCGGACCCACAGATACGCAGTATTTT,.,TRBV6-5,TRBJ2-3,.
CASSRFEWNTEAFF,TGTGCCAGCAGCAGGTTCGAATGGAACACTGAAGCTTTCTTT,.,TRBV5-6,TRBJ1-1,.
CASRTTGGTHYGYTF,TGTGCCAGCAGGACGACAGGGGGCACCCACTATGGCTACACCTTC,.,TRBV28,TRBJ1-2,TRBD1
CASSAGTVWNEQFF,TGTGCCAGCAGCGCCGGGACCGTATGGAATGAGCAGTTCTTC,.,TRBV9,TRBJ2-1,.
CASSSQPQHF,TGTGCCAGTAGTAGTCAGCCCCAGCATTTT,.,TRBV5-4,TRBJ1-5,.
CATSRTLGANVLTF,TGTGCCACCAGCCGGACGCTTGGGGCCAACGTCCTGACTTTC,.,TRBV15,TRBJ2-6,.
CASSLVGYEEKLFF,TGCGCCAGCAGCTTGGTAGGGTATGAGGAAAAACTGTTTTTT,.,TRBV5-1,TRBJ1-4,.
CASSLGVSMNTEAFF,TGCGCCAGCAGCTTGGGTGTCAGCATGAACACTGAAGCTTTCTTT,.,TRBV5-1,TRBJ1-1,.
CASSPSGNEQFF,TGTGCCAGCAGTCCAAGCGGCAATGAGCAGTTCTTC,.,TRBV27,TRBJ2-1,.
CAWRGRTGRGNEQFF,TGTGCCTGGAGAGGGCGAACAGGGAGGGGGAATGAGCAGTTCTTC,.,TRBV30,TRBJ2-1,.
CASRPTSGGRGELFF,TGTGCCAGCAGGCCTACTAGCGGGGGTCGCGGGGAGCTGTTTTTT,.,TRBV27,TRBJ2-2,TRBD2
CASSDSGGATDTQYF,TGTGCCAGCAGCGACAGCGGGGGGGCCACAGATACGCAGTATTTT,medium-sized,TRBV6-1,TRBJ2-3,TRBD2
CSVGKGTNYGYTF,TGCAGCGTTGGGAAAGGGACTAACTATGGCTACACCTTC,.,TRBV29-1,TRBJ1-2,.
CASSYSGQGGSPLHF,TGTGCCAGCAGTTACTCGGGACAGGGCGGTTCACCCCTCCACTTT,.,TRBV6-5,TRBJ1-6,TRBD1
CASSQELAGGHEQFF,TGTGCCAGCAGCCAAGAACTAGCGGGGGGGCACGAGCAGTTCTTC,.,TRBV4-2,TRBJ2-1,TRBD2
CASSLALQGYGTYEQYF,TGCGCCAGCAGCTTGGCACTCCAGGGTTATGGGACCTACGAGCAGTACTTC,.,TRBV5-1,TRBJ2-7,.
CASSPSRLAGTSRDTQYF,TGTGCCAGCAGTCCATCCAGACTAGCGGGGACCAGCAGAGATACGCAGTATTTT,.,TRBV28,TRBJ2-3,TRBD2
CSVVLMGGSNQPQHF,TGCAGCGTTGTCCTAATGGGGGGGTCAAATCAGCCCCAGCATTTT,.,TRBV29-1,TRBJ1-5,.
CASSWDDDKQPQHF,TGTGCCAGCAGTTGGGACGATGATAAACAGCCCCAGCATTTT,.,TRBV2,TRBJ1-5,.
CASSIRTGGAPTQYF,TGTGCCAGCAGTATCCGGACAGGGGGCGCCCCGACCCAGTACTTC,.,TRBV25-1,TRBJ2-5,TRBD1
CAWSGLTPNTEAFF,TGTGCCTGGAGCGGGTTGACACCGAACACTGAAGCTTTCTTT,.,TRBV30,TRBJ1-1,.
CASSLGVGAGRGSPLHF,TGTGCCAGCAGCTTGGGCGTCGGGGCTGGTCGGGGTTCACCCCTCCACTTT,.,TRBV5-5,TRBJ1-6,.
CASSPPGAGGNTIYF,TGCGCCAGCAGCCCGCCGGGGGCGGGGGGAAACACCATATATTTT,.,TRBV5-1,TRBJ1-3,.
CASSQDLTWAARAFF,TGCGCCAGCAGCCAAGATTTAACATGGGCTGCGCGGGCTTTCTTT,.,TRBV4-3,TRBJ1-1,.
CASRILHPTDTQYF,TGTGCCAGCAGGATTCTCCACCCCACAGATACGCAGTATTTT,.,TRBV7-9,TRBJ2-3,.
CASSFGTGIENTEAFF,TGCGCCAGCAGCTTTGGGACAGGGATCGAGAACACTGAAGCTTTCTTT,.,TRBV5-1,TRBJ1-1,TRBD1
CASSRNTDTQYF,TGTGCCAGCAGCAGAAACACAGATACGCAGTATTTT,.,TRBV5-8,TRBJ2-3,.
CASSPGTPNYGYTF,TGTGCCAGCAGTCCCGGGACACCTAACTATGGCTACACCTTC,once,TRBV6-6,TRBJ1-2,.
CASSYGGGGNYGYTF,TGTGCCAGCAGTTACGGGGGGGGCGGGAACTATGGCTACACCTTC,.,TRBV6-5,TRBJ1-2,.
CASSNAGTVNSPLHF,TGTGCCAGTAGTAACGCGGGGACAGTTAATTCACCCCTCCACTTT,few,TRBV19,TRBJ1-6,TRBD1
CASSLAQGYEQYF,TGTGCCAGCAGCTTAGCGCAGGGCTACGAGCAGTACTTC,.,TRBV7-8,TRBJ2-7,.
CASTPWGGNYGYTF,TGTGCCAGCACCCCTTGGGGGGGTAACTATGGCTACACCTTC,.,TRBV6-1,TRBJ1-2,.
CASRARPPAQHF,TGTGCCAGCAGGGCCCGCCCCCCCGCCCAGCATTTT,.,TRBV28,TRBJ1-5,.
CASSGWGNEQYF,TGTGCCAGCAGCGGGTGGGGGAACGAGCAGTACTTC,.,TRBV9,TRBJ2-7,.
CASSPRGGAFHEQYF,TGTGCCAGCAGTCCTCGCGGGGGCGCGTTCCACGAGCAGTACTTC,.,TRBV14,TRBJ2-7,.
CASSLWGYNQPQHF,TGTGCCAGCAGCTTATGGGGCTACAATCAGCCCCAGCATTTT,.,TRBV7-2,TRBJ1-5,.
CASSLDPGLAGALRTDTQYF,TGTGCCAGCAGCTTGGACCCGGGACTAGCGGGGGCCCTACGCACAGATACGCAGTATTTT,.,TRBV5-4,TRBJ2-3,TRBD2